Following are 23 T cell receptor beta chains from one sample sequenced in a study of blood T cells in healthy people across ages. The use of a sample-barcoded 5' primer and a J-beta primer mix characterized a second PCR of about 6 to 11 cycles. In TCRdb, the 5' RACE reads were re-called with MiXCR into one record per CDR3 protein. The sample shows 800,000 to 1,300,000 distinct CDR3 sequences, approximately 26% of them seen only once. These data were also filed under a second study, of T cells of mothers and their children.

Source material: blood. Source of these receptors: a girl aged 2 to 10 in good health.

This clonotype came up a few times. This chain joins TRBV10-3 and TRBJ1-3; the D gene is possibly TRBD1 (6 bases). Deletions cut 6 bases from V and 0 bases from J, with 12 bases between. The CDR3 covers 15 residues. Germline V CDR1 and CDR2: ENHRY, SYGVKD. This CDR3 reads CAISLTGNSGNTIYF. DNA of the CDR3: TGTGCCATCAGCCTTACAGGGAACTCTGGAAACACCATATATTTT.

Written as DNA, the CDR3 is TGTGCCAGCAGCACACAGGGCACTGGCTACACCTTC. As protein: CASSTQGTGYTF. The V and J genes are TRBV6-5 and TRBJ1-2, with a weak D call TRBD1 (6 bases). Germline V lookup: CDR1 MNHEY, CDR2 SVGAGI. This CDR3 has 12 residues. V lost 6 bases and J 7 bases, leaving 12 bases between the germline ends.

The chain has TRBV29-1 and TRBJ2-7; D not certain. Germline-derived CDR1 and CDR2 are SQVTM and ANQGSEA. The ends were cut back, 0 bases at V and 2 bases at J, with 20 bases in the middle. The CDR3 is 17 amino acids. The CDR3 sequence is CSVEDPEESGSPYEQYF. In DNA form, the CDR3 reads TGCAGCGTTGAAGATCCGGAAGAGTCCGGAAGCCCCTACGAGCAGTACTTC.

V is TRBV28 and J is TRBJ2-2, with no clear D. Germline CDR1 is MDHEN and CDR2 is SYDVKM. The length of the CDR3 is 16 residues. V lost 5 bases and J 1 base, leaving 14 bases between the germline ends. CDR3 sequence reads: CASSPMFGRNTGELFF. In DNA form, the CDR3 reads TGTGCCAGCAGTCCCATGTTCGGCAGGAACACCGGGGAGCTGTTTTTT.

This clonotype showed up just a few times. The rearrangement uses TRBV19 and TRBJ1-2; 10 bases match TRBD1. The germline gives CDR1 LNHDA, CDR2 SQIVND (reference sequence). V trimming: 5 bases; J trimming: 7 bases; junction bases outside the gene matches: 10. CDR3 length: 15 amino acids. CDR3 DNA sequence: TGTGCCAGTAGTCTCTACCCGACAGGGGGCTTTGGCTACACCTTC. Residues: CASSLYPTGGFGYTF.

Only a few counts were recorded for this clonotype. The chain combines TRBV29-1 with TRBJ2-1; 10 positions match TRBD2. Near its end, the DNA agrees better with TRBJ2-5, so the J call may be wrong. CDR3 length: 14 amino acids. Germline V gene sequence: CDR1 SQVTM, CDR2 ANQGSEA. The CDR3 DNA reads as TGCAGCGTTGAAGATCGGACTAGCGGAGAGACCCAGTACTTC. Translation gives CSVEDRTSGETQYF.

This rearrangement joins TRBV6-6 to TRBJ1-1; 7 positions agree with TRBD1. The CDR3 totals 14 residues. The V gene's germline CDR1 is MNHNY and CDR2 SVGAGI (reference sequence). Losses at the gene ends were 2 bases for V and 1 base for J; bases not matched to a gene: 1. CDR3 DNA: TGTGCCAGCAGTTACGGGACAGAGAACACTGAAGCTTTCTTT. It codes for CASSYGTENTEAFF.

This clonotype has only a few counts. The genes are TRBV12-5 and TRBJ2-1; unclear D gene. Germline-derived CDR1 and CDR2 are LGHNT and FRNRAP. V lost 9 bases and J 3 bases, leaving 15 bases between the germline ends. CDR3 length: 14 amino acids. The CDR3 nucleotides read TGTGCTAGCTCTCCAGTGGCCATCTACAATGAGCAGTTCTTC. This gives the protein CASSPVAIYNEQFF.

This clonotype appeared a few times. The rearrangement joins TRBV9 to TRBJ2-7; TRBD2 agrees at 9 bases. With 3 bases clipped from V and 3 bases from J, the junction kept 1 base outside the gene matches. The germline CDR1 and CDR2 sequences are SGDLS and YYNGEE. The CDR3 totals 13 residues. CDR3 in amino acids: CASSGSGSYEQYF. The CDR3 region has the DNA TGTGCCAGCAGCGGTAGCGGGAGCTACGAGCAGTACTTC. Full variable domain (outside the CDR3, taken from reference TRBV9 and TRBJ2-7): DSGVTQTPKHLITATGQRVTLRCSPRSGDLSVYWYQQSLDQGLQFLIQYYNGEERAKGNILERFSAQQFPDLHSELNLSSLELGDSALYFCASSGSGSYEQYFGPGTRLTVT.

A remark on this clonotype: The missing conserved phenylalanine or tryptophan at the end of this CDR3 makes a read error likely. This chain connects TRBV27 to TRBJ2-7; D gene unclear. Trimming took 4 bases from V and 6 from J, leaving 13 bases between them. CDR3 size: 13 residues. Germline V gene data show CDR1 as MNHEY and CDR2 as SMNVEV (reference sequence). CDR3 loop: CASSSPVGTEQYS. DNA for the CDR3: TGTGCCAGCAGTTCTCCCGTTGGTACCGAGCAGTACTCC.

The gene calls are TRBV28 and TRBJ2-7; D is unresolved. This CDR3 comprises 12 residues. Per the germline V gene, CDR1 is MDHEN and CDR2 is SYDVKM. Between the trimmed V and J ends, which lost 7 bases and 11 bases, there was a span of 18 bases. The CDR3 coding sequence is TGTGCCAGCACAAAGGATTACGGTCGAAAGTACTTC. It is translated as CASTKDYGRKYF.

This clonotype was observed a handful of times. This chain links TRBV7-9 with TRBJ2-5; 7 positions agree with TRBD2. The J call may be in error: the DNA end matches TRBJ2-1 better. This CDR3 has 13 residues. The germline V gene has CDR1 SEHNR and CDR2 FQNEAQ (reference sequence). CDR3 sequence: CASSPGLVNEQFF. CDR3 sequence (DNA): TGTGCCAGCAGCCCCGGACTAGTAAATGAGCAGTTCTTC.

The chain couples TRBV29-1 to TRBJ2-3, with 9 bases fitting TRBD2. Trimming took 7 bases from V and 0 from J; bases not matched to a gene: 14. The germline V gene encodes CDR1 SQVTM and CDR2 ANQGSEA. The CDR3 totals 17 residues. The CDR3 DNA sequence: TGCAGCGCAGACCCAGCGGGAGGTACTGCTAGCACAGATACGCAGTATTTT. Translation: CSADPAGGTASTDTQYF.

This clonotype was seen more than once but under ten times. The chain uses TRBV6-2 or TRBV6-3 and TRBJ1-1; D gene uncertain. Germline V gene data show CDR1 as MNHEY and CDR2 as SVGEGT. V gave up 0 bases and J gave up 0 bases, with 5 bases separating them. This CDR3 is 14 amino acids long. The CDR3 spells CASSYSPVNTEAFF. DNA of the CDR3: TGTGCCAGCAGTTACTCGCCGGTGAACACTGAAGCTTTCTTT.

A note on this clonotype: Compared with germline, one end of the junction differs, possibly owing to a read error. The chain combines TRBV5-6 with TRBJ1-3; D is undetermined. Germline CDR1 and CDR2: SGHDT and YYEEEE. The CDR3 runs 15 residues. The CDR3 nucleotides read TGTGCCAGCAGCTTCGAGGGTTTAGCTGGAAACACCCTATATTTT. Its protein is CASSFEGLAGNTLYF.

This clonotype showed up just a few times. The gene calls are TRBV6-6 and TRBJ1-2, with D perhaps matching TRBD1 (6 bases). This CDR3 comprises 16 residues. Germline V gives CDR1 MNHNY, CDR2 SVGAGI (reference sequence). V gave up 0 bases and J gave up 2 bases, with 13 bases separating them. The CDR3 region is CASSYSNGQGNYGYTF. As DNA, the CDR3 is TGTGCCAGCAGTTACTCGAATGGTCAGGGGAACTATGGCTACACCTTC.

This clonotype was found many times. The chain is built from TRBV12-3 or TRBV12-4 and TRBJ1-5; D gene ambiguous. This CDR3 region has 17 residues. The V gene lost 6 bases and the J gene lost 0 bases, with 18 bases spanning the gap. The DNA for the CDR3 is TGTGCCAGCAGCCGAGAAGTAGGCGGTATTAGCAATCAGCCCCAGCATTTT. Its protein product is CASSREVGGISNQPQHF.

The CDR3 protein is CASSPFLSSYNEQFF. The CDR3, as DNA: TGTGCCAGCAGCCCGTTTTTGAGCTCCTACAATGAGCAGTTCTTC. The rearrangement uses TRBV11-3 and TRBJ2-1; D ambiguous. This CDR3 spans 15 amino acids. The V end was cut by 5 bases, the J end by 0 bases, with 11 bases between. Germline V CDR1 and CDR2: SGHNT, YENEEA.

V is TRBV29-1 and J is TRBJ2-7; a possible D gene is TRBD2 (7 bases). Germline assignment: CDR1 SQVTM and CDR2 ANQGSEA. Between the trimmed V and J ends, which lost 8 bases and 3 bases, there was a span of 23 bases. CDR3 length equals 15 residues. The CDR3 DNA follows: TGCAGCTTTAAGGGGGGGGAAGGAGTTTTCTACGAGCAGTACTTC. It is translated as CSFKGGEGVFYEQYF.

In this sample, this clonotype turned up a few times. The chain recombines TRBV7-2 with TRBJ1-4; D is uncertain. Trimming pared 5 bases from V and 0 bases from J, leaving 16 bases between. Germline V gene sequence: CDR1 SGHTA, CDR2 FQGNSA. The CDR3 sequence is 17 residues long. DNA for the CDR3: TGTGCCAGCAGCCTCTCTTTTTTAGGTGCAACTAATGAAAAACTGTTTTTT. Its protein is CASSLSFLGATNEKLFF.

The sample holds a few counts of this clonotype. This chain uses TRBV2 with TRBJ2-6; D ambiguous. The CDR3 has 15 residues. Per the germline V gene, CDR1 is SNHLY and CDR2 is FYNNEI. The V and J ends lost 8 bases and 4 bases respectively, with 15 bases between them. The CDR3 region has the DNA TGTGCCAGCCGACCTGAACTTGGCGGGGCCAACGTCCTGACTTTC. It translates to CASRPELGGANVLTF.

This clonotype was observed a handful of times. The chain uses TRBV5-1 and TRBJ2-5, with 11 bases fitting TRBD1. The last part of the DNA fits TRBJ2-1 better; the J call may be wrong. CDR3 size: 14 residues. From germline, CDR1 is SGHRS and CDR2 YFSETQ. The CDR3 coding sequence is TGCGCCAGCAGCGGAGGGACAGGGGGCAATGAGCAGTTCTTC. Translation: CASSGGTGGNEQFF.

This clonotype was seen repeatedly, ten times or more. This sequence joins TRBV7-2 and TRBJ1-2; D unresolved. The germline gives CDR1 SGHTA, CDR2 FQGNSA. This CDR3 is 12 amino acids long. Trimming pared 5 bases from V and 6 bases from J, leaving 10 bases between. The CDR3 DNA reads TGTGCCAGCAGCCCCCGGACGGATGGCTACACCTTC. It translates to CASSPRTDGYTF.